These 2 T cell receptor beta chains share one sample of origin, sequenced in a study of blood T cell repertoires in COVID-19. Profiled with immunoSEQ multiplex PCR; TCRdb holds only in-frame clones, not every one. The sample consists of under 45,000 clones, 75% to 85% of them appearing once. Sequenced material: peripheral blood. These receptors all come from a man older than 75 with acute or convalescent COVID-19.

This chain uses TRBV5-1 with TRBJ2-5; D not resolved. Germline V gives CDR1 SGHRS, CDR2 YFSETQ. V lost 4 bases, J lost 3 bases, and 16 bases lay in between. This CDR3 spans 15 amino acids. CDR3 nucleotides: TGCGCCAGCAGCGGGCAACCCGCCGTAGAAGAGACCCAGTACTTC. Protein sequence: CASSGQPAVEETQYF.

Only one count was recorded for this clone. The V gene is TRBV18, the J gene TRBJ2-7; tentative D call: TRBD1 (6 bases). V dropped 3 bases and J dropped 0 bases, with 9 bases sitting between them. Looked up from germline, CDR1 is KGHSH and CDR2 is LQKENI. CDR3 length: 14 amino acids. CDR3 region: CASSPRTDSYEQYF. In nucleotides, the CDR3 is TGTGCCAGCTCACCCCGGACAGACTCCTACGAGCAGTACTTC.